This T cell receptor beta chain appears in the sequencing data of a study of a mutant IDH1 vaccine in newly diagnosed glioma. Turning to the study itself: In weeks 1, 3, 5, 7, 11, 15, 19 and 23, patients were vaccinated. Vaccine dosing followed radiotherapy by 4-6 weeks, or accompanied temozolomide cycles.

The time point here: week 11, during vaccination. What each vaccine dose contained was 300 ug of mutant IDH1 20-mer peptide, accompanied by topical imiquimod. Diagnosis in the donors showed new WHO grade 3 or 4 astrocytomas that were IDH1-mutant and ATRX-lost. Assay used: immunoSEQ multiplex PCR; TCRdb lists only in-frame clones, some missing. The repertoire holds tens of thousands of clones, with 84% as singletons. Trimming removed 6 bases from V and 2 bases from J, with 13 bases in between. CDR1 and CDR2 (germline): MNHEY, SVGAGI. The CDR3 consists of 14 residues. This clone was detected only once. What it binds is unknown.

The receptor comes from a woman in her fifties or sixties with glioma. The source material was PBMCs, sampled from a glioma patient whose treatment included an IDH1 peptide vaccine. The rearrangement joins TRBV6-5 to TRBJ1-1; perhaps TRBD1 as D (6 bases). The CDR3 nucleotides read TGTGCCAGCAGCAGCTGGACAGTTAACACTGAAGCTTTCTTT. Encoded protein: CASSSWTVNTEAFF.